A single sample is the source of the 9 T cell receptor beta chains below, sequenced in a study of T cell responses to AZD1222 COVID-19 vaccine. Using immunoSEQ multiplex PCR, the repertoire was profiled, and TCRdb retains in-frame clones only, with some absent. The sample lists 70,000 to 90,000 clones, 90% occurring once. The sequencing here drew on peripheral blood, taken on day 0 of AZD1222 vaccination. These receptors all come from an adult in good health.

The sample holds one count of this clone. V and J are TRBV28 and TRBJ1-5; D uncertain. Germline V gene sequence: CDR1 MDHEN, CDR2 SYDVKM. Trimming cost V 9 bases and J 0 bases, with 6 bases left between them. The CDR3 spans 12 residues. The CDR3 DNA reads as TGTGCCAGTAAGGGTAGCAATCAGCCCCAGCATTTT. Its protein is CASKGSNQPQHF.

The CDR3 DNA follows: TGTGCCAGCAGCTTAGATTGGTACGAGCAGTACTTC. Its protein is CASSLDWYEQYF. The chain carries TRBV11-2 and TRBJ2-7; D gene uncertain. V lost 0 bases and J lost 4, with 4 bases in between. CDR3 size: 12 residues. Germline CDR1 SGHAT, CDR2 FQNNGV.

The J gene is TRBJ1-2, the V gene TRBV3-1 (or the pseudogene TRBV3-2), with 7 nucleotides matching TRBD1. The ends lost 3 bases at V and 2 bases at J; junction bases unmatched: 3. This CDR3 comprises 14 residues. The germline CDR1 and CDR2 sequences are LGHDT and YNNKEL (reference sequence). CDR3: CASSHTGVNYGYTF. The DNA for the CDR3 is TGTGCCAGCAGCCATACAGGGGTAAACTATGGCTACACCTTC.

V usage is TRBV5-1 and J usage is TRBJ2-2; TRBD2 aligns across 9 bases. The CDR3 has 16 amino acids. Germline trimming cut 4 bases from V and 5 bases from J; bases unmatched to any gene: 9. CDR1 is SGHRS and CDR2 is YFSETQ in the germline V gene. The CDR3 loop reads CASSPASGIGTGELFF. The CDR3 DNA is TGCGCCAGCAGCCCCGCTAGCGGGATAGGGACCGGGGAGCTGTTTTTT.

The rearrangement uses TRBV7-3 and TRBJ2-3; the match to TRBD2 covers 12 bases. Per the germline V gene, CDR1 is SGHTA and CDR2 is FQGTGA. After removal of 5 bases from V and 6 bases from J, the junction contained 18 bases not matched to a gene. The CDR3 runs 19 residues. The CDR3 is CASSPRGRLTSGGYDTQYF. CDR3 sequence (DNA): TGTGCCAGCAGCCCCCGCGGGAGGCTGACTAGCGGGGGCTATGATACGCAGTATTTT.

The chain uses TRBV6-5 and TRBJ1-1; no clear D. The germline CDR1 and CDR2 sequences are MNHEY and SVGAGI. V was pared by 2 bases and J by 0 bases, with 7 bases between. This CDR3 comprises 14 residues. This CDR3 reads CASSYGQMNTEAFF. CDR3 nucleotide sequence: TGTGCCAGCAGTTACGGGCAGATGAACACTGAAGCTTTCTTT.

The rearrangement joins TRBV4-1 to TRBJ1-5, with a tentative D call TRBD1 (5 bases). V was trimmed by 7 bases and J by 3 bases, leaving 19 bases between them. The germline gives CDR1 MGHRA, CDR2 YSYEKL. This CDR3 contains 16 residues. The DNA for the CDR3 is TGCGCCAGCACCCCCGGGGGGGGAGCAAACAATCAGCCCCAGCATTTT. It translates to CASTPGGGANNQPQHF.

The rearrangement links TRBV5-1 to TRBJ1-4, with a tentative D call TRBD1 (6 bases). Looked up from germline, CDR1 is SGHRS and CDR2 is YFSETQ. The CDR3 consists of 14 residues. V was clipped by 4 bases and J by 7 bases, with 14 bases between them. CDR3 coding DNA: TGCGCCAGCAGCAGCCAGGGGATCGGTGAAAAACTGTTTTTT. Amino acids: CASSSQGIGEKLFF.

This chain joins TRBV19 and TRBJ2-6; weak D call: TRBD1 (6 bases). Trimming stripped 1 base from V and 1 base from J, with 11 bases between. This CDR3 spans 17 amino acids. In germline, CDR1 is LNHDA, CDR2 SQIVND (reference sequence). CDR3 region: CASSIVGGASGANVLTF. For the CDR3, the DNA is TGTGCCAGTAGTATAGTTGGGGGCGCTTCTGGGGCCAACGTCCTGACTTTC. The full variable domain, with the rest looked up from reference TRBV19 and TRBJ2-6, is DGGITQSPKYLFRKEGQNVTLSCEQNLNHDAMYWYRQDPGQGLRLIYYSQIVNDFQKGDIAEGYSVSREKKESFPLTVTSAQKNPTAFYLCASSIVGGASGANVLTFGAGSRLTVL.